This T cell receptor beta chain derives from a study of preoperative IRX-2 immunotherapy in early breast cancer. The treatment denotes: preoperative locoregional IRX-2 cytokine immunotherapy. CDR1 is MDHEN and CDR2 is SYDVKM in the germline V gene. The CDR3 loop spans 13 amino acids. V shed 6 bases, J shed 2 bases, and the junction held 3 bases outside the gene matches. This table comes from immunoSEQ multiplex PCR, and its TCRdb copy is limited to in-frame clones, with some not included. The top ten hold roughly 2% of the sample, which has some 99,000 clones, about nine tenths seen once. The count of this clone is one.

Specimen: tumor tissue, collected after IRX-2 immunotherapy. The J gene is TRBJ1-2, the V gene TRBV28; 7 bases are a match to TRBD1. This TCR derives from a human donor with breast cancer. The CDR3 bases are TGTGCCAGCAGACCGACAGGGAACTATGGCTACACCTTC. It translates to CASRPTGNYGYTF.